Given below is one T cell receptor (beta chain) in context. The source of the sample is a study of blood T cell repertoires in COVID-19. V gave up 4 bases and J gave up 5 bases; unmatched junction bases: 5. This CDR3 region has 14 residues. Germline V gives CDR1 LGHDT, CDR2 YNNKEL (reference sequence). Study processing details: Using reference gene primer amplification, nucleated cell counts were estimated. Profiling relied on immunoSEQ multiplex PCR, and the TCRdb table lists in-frame clones only, not all of them. V and J calls and clone size are as listed in that table; D and trimming were resolved from the DNA. The sample yields about 83,000 clones, around 84% seen once.

This chain uses TRBV3-1 (or the pseudogene TRBV3-2) with TRBJ2-5; TRBD2 agrees at 9 bases. This TCR was sampled from a woman at least 80 years old in a cohort sampled during active or convalescent COVID-19. The sequenced sample consisted of peripheral blood. For the CDR3, the DNA is TGTGCCAGCAGCCTAGCGGGAGCGGGGGAGACCCAGTACTTC. It yields the protein CASSLAGAGETQYF.